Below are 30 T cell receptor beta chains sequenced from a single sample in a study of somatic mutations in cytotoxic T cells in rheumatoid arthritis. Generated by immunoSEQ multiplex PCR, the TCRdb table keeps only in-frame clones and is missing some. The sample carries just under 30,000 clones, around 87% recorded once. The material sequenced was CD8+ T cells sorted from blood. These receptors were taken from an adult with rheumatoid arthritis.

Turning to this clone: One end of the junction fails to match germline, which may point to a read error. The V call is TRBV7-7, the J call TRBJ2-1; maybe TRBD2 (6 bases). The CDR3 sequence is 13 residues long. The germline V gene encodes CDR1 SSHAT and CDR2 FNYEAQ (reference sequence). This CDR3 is CASSRDLGNEQFF. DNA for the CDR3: TGTGCTAGCAGCCGGGACTTAGGGAATGAGCAGTTCTTC.

The CDR3 sequence: CASSYRQGESGNTIYF. The CDR3 nucleotides read TGTGCCAGCAGTTACAGACAGGGCGAGAGCGGAAACACCATATATTTT. The chain employs TRBV6-5 and TRBJ1-3; TRBD1 matches 7 bases. The CDR3 loop spans 16 amino acids. In germline, CDR1 is MNHEY, CDR2 SVGAGI. With 2 bases clipped from V and 4 bases from J, the junction kept 8 bases outside the gene matches.

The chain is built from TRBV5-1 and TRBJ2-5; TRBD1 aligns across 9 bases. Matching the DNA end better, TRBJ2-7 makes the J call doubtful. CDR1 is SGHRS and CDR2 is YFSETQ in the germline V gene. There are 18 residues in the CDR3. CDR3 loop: CASRTRTGAPPSSYEQYF. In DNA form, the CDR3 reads TGCGCCAGCCGGACCCGGACAGGGGCTCCACCGAGCTCCTACGAGCAGTACTTC.

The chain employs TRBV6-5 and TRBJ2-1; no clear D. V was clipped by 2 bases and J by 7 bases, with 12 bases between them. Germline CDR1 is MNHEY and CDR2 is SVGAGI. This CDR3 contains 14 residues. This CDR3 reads CASSYTYKTNEQFF. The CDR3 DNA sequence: TGTGCCAGCAGTTACACATATAAGACTAATGAGCAGTTCTTC.

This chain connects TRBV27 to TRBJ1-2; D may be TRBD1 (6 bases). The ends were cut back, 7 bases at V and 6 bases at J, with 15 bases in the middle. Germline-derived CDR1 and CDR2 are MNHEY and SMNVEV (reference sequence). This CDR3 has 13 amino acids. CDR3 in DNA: TGTGCCAGCAAAGGAGAGGGGGGCCATGGCTACACCTTC. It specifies CASKGEGGHGYTF.

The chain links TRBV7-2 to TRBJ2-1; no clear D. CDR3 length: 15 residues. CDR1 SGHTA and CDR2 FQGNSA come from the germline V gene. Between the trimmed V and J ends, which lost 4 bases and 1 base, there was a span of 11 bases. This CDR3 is CASSSTGPSYNEQFF. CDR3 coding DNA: TGTGCCAGCAGCTCCACCGGGCCATCCTACAATGAGCAGTTCTTC.

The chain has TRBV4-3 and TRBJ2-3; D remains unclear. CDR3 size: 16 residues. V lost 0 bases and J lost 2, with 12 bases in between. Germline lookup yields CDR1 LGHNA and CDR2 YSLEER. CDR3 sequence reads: CASSQDRGQITDTQYF. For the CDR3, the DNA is TGCGCCAGCAGCCAAGATCGAGGCCAGATCACAGATACGCAGTATTTT.

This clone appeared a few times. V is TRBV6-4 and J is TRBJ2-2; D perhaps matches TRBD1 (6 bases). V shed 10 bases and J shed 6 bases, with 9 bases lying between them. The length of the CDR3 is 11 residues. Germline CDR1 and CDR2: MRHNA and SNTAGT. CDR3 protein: CAIKGAGELFF. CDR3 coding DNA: TGTGCCATTAAGGGGGCCGGGGAGCTGTTTTTT.

The DNA for the CDR3 is TGCGCCAGCAGCCAACCCCTTGGGGGACTAGCGAACCTAGATGAGCAGTTCTTC. This sequence encodes CASSQPLGGLANLDEQFF. The chain combines TRBV4-1 with TRBJ2-1; 10 bases are a match to TRBD2. Germline CDR1 and CDR2: MGHRA and YSYEKL. The CDR3 spans 18 residues. Trimming cost V 2 bases and J 8 bases; bases outside gene matches: 15.

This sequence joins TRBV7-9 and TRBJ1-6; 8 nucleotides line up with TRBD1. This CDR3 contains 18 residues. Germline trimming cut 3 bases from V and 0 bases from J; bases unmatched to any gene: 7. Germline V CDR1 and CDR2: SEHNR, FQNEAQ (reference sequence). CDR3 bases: TGTGCCAGCAGCTTTGGACAGGGCCTGACCTCCTATAATTCACCCCTCCACTTT. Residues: CASSFGQGLTSYNSPLHF.

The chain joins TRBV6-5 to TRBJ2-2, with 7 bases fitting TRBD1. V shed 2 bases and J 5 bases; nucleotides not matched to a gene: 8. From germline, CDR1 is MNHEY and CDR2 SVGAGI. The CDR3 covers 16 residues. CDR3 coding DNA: TGTGCCAGCAGTTACCGGCAGGGGGTGTTAACCGGGGAGCTGTTTTTT. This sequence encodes CASSYRQGVLTGELFF.

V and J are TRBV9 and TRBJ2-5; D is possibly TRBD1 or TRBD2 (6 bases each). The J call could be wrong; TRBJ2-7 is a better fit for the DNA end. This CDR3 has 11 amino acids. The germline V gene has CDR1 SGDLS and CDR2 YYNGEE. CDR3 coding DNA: TGTGCCAGCTCTAGGGGGGACGAGCAGTACTTC. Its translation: CASSRGDEQYF.

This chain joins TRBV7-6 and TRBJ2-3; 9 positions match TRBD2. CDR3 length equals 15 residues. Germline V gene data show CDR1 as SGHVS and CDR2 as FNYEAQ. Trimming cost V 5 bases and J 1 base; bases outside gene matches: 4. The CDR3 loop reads CASSRSGGGTDTQYF. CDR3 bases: TGTGCCAGCAGCCGTAGCGGGGGAGGCACAGATACGCAGTATTTT.

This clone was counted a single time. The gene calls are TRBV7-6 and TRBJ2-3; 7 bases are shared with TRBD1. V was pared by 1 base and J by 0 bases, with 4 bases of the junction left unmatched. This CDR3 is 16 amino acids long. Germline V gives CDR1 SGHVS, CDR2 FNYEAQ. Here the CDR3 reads CASSLDPDRSTDTQYF. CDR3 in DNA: TGTGCCAGCAGCTTAGATCCGGACAGGAGCACAGATACGCAGTATTTT.

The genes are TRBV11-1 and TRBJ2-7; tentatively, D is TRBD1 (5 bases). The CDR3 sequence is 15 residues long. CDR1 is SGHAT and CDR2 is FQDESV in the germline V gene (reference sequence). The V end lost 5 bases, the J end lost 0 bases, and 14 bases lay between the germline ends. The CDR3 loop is CASSPPTASSYEQYF. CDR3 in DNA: TGTGCCAGCAGCCCGCCGACAGCGAGCTCCTACGAGCAGTACTTC.

This CDR3 reads CASSLWAGVDNEQFF. Here the CDR3 DNA reads TGTGCCAGCAGCTTATGGGCGGGAGTCGACAATGAGCAGTTCTTC. The gene calls are TRBV7-2 and TRBJ2-1; 7 bases align to TRBD2. V shed 2 bases and J 5 bases; nucleotides not matched to a gene: 6. This CDR3 is built from 15 residues. Germline V gives CDR1 SGHTA, CDR2 FQGNSA.

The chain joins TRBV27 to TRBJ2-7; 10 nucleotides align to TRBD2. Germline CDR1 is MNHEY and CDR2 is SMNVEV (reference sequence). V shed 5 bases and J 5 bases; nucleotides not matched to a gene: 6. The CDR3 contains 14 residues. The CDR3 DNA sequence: TGTGCCAGCAGTCCTATAGCGGGAGGAGACGAGCAGTACTTC. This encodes CASSPIAGGDEQYF.

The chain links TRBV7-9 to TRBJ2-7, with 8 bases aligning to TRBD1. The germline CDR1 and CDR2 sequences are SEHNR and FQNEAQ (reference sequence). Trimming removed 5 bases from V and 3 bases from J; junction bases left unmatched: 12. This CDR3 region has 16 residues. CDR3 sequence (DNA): TGTGCCAGCAGCACTAATTCCGGGACAGGTAACTACGAGCAGTACTTC. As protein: CASSTNSGTGNYEQYF.

The CDR3 sequence is CASSGDSYGYTF. The CDR3 region has the DNA TGTGCCAGTAGTGGTGACAGCTATGGCTACACCTTC. The J gene is TRBJ1-2, the V gene TRBV19, with D perhaps matching TRBD1 (5 bases). The CDR3 extends over 12 amino acids. CDR1 is LNHDA, CDR2 SQIVND, per germline (reference sequence). V was cut by 5 bases and J by 4 bases, with 8 bases left in between.

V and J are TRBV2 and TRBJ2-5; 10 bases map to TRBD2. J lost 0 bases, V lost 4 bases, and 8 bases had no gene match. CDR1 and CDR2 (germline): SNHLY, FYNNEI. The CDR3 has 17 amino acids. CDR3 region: CASSARTSGGYQETQYF. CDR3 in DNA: TGTGCCAGCAGTGCCCGGACTAGCGGAGGGTACCAAGAGACCCAGTACTTC.

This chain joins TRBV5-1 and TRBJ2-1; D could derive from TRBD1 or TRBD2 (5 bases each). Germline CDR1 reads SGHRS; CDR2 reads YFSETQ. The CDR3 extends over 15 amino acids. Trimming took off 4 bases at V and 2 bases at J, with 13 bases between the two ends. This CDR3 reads CASSPDRDAYNEQFF. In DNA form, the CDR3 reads TGCGCCAGCAGCCCCGACCGGGACGCCTACAATGAGCAGTTCTTC. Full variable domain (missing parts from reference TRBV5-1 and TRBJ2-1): KAGVTQTPRYLIKTRGQQVTLSCSPISGHRSVSWYQQTPGQGLQFLFEYFSETQRNKGNFPGRFSGRQFSNSRSEMNVSTLELGDSALYLCASSPDRDAYNEQFFGPGTRLTVL.

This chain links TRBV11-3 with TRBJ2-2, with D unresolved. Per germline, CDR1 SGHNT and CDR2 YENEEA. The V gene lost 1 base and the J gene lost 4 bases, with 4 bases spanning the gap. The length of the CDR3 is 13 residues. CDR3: CASSLAGTGELFF. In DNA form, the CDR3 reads TGTGCCAGCAGCTTAGCGGGCACCGGGGAGCTGTTTTTT. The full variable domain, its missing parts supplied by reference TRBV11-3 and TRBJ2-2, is EAGVVQSPRYKIIEKKQPVAFWCNPISGHNTLYWYLQNLGQGPELLIRYENEEAVDDSQLPKDRFSAERLKGVDSTLKIQPAELGDSAVYLCASSLAGTGELFFGEGSRLTVL.

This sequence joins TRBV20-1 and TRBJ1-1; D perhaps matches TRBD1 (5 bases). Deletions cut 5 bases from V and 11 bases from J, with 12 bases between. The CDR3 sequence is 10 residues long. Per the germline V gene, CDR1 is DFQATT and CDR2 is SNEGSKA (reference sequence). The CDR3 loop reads CSAEFGGAFF. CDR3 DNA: TGCAGTGCTGAATTTGGGGGGGCTTTCTTT.

This CDR3 reads CASSPGDPRDEQFF. CDR3 sequence (DNA): TGTGCCAGCAGCCCGGGGGACCCTAGGGATGAGCAGTTCTTC. V and J are TRBV9 and TRBJ2-1; tentatively, D is TRBD2 (6 bases). Trimming shortened V by 4 bases and J by 8 bases, and 16 bases separated the two germline ends. Germline CDR1 SGDLS, CDR2 YYNGEE. This CDR3 has 14 residues.

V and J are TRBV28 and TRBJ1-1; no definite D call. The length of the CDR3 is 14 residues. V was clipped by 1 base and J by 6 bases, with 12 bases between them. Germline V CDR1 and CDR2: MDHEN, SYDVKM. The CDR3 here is CASSLYRLNAEAFF. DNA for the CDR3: TGTGCCAGCAGTTTATACCGATTAAACGCTGAAGCTTTCTTT.

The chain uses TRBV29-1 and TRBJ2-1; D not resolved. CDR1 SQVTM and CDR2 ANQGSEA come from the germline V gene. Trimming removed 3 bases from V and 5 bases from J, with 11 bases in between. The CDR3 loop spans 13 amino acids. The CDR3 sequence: CSVDRNANNEQFF. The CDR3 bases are TGCAGCGTTGACCGAAACGCAAACAATGAGCAGTTCTTC.

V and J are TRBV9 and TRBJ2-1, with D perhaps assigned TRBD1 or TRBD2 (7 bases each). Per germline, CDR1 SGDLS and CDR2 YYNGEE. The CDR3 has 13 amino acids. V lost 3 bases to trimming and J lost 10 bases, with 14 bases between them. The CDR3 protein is CASSASGTVEQFF. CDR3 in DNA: TGTGCCAGCAGCGCCAGCGGGACAGTAGAGCAGTTCTTC.

DNA of the CDR3: TGCAGCGTTGTTTCAGGGGGCGACGGCTACACCTTC. It specifies CSVVSGGDGYTF. The chain joins TRBV29-1 to TRBJ1-2; 8 bases are a match to TRBD1. Germline CDR1 is SQVTM and CDR2 is ANQGSEA. The CDR3 has 12 residues. V lost 4 bases and J lost 8; bases outside the gene matches: 6. Combining the CDR3 with reference TRBV29-1 and TRBJ1-2 gives the whole variable domain SAVISQKPSRDICQRGTSLTIQCQVDSQVTMMFWYRQQPGQSLTLIATANQGSEATYESGFVIDKFPISRPNLTFSTLTVSNMSPEDSSIYLCSVVSGGDGYTFGSGTRLTVV.

This chain's CDR3 is CASSLSGEQFF. As DNA, the CDR3 is TGCGCCAGCAGCTTGAGTGGTGAGCAGTTCTTC. The rearrangement links TRBV5-1 to TRBJ2-1; D remains unclear. Trimming shortened V by 1 base and J by 9 bases, and 5 bases separated the two germline ends. The CDR3 sequence is 11 residues long. Germline loops: CDR1 SGHRS, CDR2 YFSETQ.

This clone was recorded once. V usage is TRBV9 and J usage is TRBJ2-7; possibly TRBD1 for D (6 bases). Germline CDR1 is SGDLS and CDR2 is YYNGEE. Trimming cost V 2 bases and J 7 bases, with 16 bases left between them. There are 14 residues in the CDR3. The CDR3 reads CASSVYGAGEEQYF. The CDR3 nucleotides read TGTGCCAGCAGCGTCTATGGGGCAGGGGAAGAGCAGTACTTC.